This note documents a single TCR beta chain sequence. This clone has only one observation. Its antigen remains undetermined. Base-call qualities are not available, and no considerably larger clone is one nucleotide away. From the cysteine up to the phenylalanine, the CDR3 has a length of 16 residues. Here the CDR3 DNA is all that survives: 48 bases in frame from base 1. The germline V gene gives CDR1 as SGDLS and CDR2 as YYNGEE. V is cut back by 2 bases and J by 2 bases, with 6 bases in the junction unmatched. This sample stems from a study of T cell responses to AZD1222 COVID-19 vaccine listed by TCRdb under 2021. For the wider study: AZD1222 recipients with second doses at about 4 weeks or about 12 weeks were pooled, because spike-specific TCR depth and breadth did not differ between schedules. A total of approximately 240 trial participants underwent TCR sequencing, of whom more than 200 had received two doses of AZD1222 and some 26 had received two doses of the MenACWY control vaccine. Trial participants were enrolled into age subgroups of 18-55, 56-69 and 70-plus years, which contained around 140, 26 and 57 TCR-sequenced participants, respectively.

Findings and caveats that apply to the study as a whole: The whole spike protein was spanned by vaccine-associated CD4 TCRs, and dominant responses were seen in regions 160-218 and 743-854. Nearly half of unique spike-specific TCRs reportedly recognized epitopes outside regions mutated in the B.1.351 and B.1.1.7 variants. In the small 56-69-year group, the increase in depth fell short of significance, most likely because of low power. Conclusions about previously exposed vaccinees were limited because only a handful of AZD1222 recipients were SARS-CoV-2 seropositive at baseline. Spike-specific TCR breadth and depth rose significantly after two AZD1222 doses compared with day 0 and with MenACWY recipients. Participants were mostly white British, with more females than males. The authors suggested clonal diversity may have been underestimated. Because no samples from the day 14 peak response were available, repertoires could be characterized only after the peak T cell response.

The CDR3 regions of human TCRbeta chains were analyzed by immunosequencing. In the source study's methods: TCRs in the repertoires were matched against a reference library of SARS-CoV-2-specific TCRs that had been generated with the MIRA antigen-specificity platform. Breadth was defined as the fraction of unique TCRs that were SARS-CoV-2-associated. Depth was defined as the fraction of total T cells that were SARS-CoV-2-associated. Using the MIRA data, each spike-specific TCR was mapped to the spike region that the TCR reacts to and placed in a CD4 or CD8 class. Log10-transformed breadth and depth values were compared by one-way ANOVA with Sidak's multiple comparisons tests. In TCRdb, the immuneACCESS table is reduced to in-frame sequences with V and J assigned. These tables do not hold every clone; where another copy was compared, an unresolved V gene accounts for under half, and the others remain unexplained. The DNA gave D and trimming, while V, J and clone size come from that table. The table for this sample lists 55,000 to 80,000 clones; approximately 80% of them were counted only once. Of the sample, about 20% is held by the ten largest clones.

What this sample's time point label stands for: baseline before first vaccination. The vaccinee samples were drawn from two UK trials, COV001 and COV002, one of which was a single-blind randomized controlled phase 2/3 trial testing AZD1222 (ChAdOx1 nCoV-19) in healthy adults. Trial participant PBMC samples were collected at day 0 and day 28 after the second dose for TCRbeta chain sequencing. This chain is built from TRBV9 and TRBJ2-3; TRBD2 fits 9 bases in the junction. The sequencing used peripheral blood, collected on day 0 of AZD1222 vaccination. The receptor comes from an adult in good health. In nucleotide form, the sequence is TGTGCCAGCAGCGTGACTAGCGGCAGGAACACAGATACGCAGTATTTT. Its coded protein is CASSVTSGRNTDTQYF.